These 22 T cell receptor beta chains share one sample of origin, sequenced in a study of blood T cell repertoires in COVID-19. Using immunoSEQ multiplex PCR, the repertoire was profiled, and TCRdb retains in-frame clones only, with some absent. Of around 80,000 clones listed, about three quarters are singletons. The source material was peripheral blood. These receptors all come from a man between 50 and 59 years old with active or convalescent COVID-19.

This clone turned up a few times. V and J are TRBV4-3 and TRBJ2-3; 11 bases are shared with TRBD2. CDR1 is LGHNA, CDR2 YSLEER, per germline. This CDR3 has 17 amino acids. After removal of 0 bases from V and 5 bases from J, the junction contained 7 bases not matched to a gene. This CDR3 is CASSQDVAGGPGDTQYF. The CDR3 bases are TGCGCCAGCAGCCAAGATGTAGCGGGGGGGCCTGGAGATACGCAGTATTTT.

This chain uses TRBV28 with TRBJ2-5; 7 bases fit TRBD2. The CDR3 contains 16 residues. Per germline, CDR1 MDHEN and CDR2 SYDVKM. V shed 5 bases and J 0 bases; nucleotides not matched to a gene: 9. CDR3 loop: CASSGAGAGNQETQYF. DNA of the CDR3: TGTGCCAGCAGTGGCGCGGGAGCGGGGAACCAAGAGACCCAGTACTTC.

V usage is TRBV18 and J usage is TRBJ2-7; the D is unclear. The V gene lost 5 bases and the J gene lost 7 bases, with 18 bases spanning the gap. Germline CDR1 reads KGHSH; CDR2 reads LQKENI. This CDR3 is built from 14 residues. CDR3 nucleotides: TGTGCCAGCTCATCAGAAGATTTACCTCTGGAGCAGTACTTC. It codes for CASSSEDLPLEQYF.

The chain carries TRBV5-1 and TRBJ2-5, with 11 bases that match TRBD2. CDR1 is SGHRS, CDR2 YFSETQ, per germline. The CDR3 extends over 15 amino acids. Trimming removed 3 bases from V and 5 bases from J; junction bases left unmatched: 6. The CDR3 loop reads CASSSGLAVGETQYF. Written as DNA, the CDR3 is TGCGCCAGCAGCTCGGGACTAGCGGTAGGGGAGACCCAGTACTTC.

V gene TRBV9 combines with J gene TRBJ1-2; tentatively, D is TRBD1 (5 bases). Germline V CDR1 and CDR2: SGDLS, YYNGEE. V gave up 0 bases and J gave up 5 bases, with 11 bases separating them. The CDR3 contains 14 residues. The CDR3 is CASSVGRGGYGYTF. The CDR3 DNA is TGTGCCAGCAGCGTAGGAAGGGGAGGGTATGGCTACACCTTC.

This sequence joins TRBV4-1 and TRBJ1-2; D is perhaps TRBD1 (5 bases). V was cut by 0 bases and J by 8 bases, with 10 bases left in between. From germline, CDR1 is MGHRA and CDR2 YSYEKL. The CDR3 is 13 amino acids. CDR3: CASSQDQRGGYTF. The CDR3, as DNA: TGCGCCAGCAGCCAAGATCAGCGGGGCGGCTACACCTTC.

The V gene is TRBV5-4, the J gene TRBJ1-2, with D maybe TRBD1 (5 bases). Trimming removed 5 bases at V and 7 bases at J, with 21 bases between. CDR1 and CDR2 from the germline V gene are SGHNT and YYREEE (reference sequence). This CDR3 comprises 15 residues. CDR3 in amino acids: CASSTPGPRRGGYTF. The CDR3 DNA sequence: TGTGCCAGCAGTACACCGGGACCCCGGAGGGGTGGCTACACCTTC.

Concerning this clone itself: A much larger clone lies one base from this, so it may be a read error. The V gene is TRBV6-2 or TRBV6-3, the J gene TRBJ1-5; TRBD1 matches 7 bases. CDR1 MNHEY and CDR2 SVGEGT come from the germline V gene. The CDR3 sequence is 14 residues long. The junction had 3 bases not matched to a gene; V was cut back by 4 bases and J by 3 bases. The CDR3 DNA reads TGTGCCAGCAGTTCGGGACAGCACAATCAGCCCCAGCATTTT. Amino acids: CASSSGQHNQPQHF.

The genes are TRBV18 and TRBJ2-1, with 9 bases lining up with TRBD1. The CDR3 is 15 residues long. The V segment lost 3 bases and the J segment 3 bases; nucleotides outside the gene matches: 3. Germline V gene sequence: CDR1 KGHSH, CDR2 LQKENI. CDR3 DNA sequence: TGTGCCAGCTCACCGGCGGGACAGGGCTACAATGAGCAGTTCTTC. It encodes CASSPAGQGYNEQFF.

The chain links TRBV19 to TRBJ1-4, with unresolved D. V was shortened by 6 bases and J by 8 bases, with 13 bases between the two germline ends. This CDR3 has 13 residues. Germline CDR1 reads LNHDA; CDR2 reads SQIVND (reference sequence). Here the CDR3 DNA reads TGTGCCAGTAGATTGGGCCGGCAGGAAAAACTGTTTTTT. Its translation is CASRLGRQEKLFF.

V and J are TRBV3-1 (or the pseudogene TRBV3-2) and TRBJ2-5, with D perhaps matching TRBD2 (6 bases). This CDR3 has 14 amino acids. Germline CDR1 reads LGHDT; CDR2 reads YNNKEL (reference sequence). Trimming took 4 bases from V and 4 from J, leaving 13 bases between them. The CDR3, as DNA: TGTGCCAGCAGCCTCAAACGGGACTTAGAGACCCAGTACTTC. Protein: CASSLKRDLETQYF.

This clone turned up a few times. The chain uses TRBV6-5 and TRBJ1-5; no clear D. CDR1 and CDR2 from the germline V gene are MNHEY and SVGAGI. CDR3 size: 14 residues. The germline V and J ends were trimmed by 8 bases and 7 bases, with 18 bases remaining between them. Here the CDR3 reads CASSKEAGNQPQHF. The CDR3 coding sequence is TGTGCCAGCTCCAAGGAGGCGGGGAACCAGCCCCAGCATTTT.

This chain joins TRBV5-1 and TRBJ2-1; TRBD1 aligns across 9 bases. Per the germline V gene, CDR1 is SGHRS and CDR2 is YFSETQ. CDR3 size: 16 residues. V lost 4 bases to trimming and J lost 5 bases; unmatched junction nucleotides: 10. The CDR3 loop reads CASSPGTGKDNNEQFF. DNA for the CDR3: TGCGCCAGCAGCCCGGGGACAGGGAAGGACAACAATGAGCAGTTCTTC. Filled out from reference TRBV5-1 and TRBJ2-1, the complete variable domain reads KAGVTQTPRYLIKTRGQQVTLSCSPISGHRSVSWYQQTPGQGLQFLFEYFSETQRNKGNFPGRFSGRQFSNSRSEMNVSTLELGDSALYLCASSPGTGKDNNEQFFGPGTRLTVL.

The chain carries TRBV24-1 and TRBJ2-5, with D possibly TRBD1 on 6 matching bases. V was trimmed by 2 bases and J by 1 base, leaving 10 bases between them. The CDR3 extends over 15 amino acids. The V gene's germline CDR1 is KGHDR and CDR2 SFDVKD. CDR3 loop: CATSDSRTAQETQYF. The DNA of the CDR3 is TGTGCCACCAGTGATTCGAGGACAGCCCAAGAGACCCAGTACTTC.

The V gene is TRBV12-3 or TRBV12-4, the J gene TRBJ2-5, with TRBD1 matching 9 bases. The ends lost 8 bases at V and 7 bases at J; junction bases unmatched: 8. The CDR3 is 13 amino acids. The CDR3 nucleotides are TGTGCCAGCGGGACAGGGTCAGAGGGGACCCAGTACTTC. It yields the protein CASGTGSEGTQYF.

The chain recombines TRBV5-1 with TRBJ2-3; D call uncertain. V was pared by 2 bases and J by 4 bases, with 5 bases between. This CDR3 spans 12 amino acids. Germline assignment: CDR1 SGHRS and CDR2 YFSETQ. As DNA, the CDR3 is TGCGCCAGCAGCTTCAGTCCAGATACGCAGTATTTT. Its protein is CASSFSPDTQYF.

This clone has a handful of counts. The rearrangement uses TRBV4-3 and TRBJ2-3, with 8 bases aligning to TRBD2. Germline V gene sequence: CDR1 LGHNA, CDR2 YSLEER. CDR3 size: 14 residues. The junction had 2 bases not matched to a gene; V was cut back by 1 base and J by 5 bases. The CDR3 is CASSQAGGVDTQYF. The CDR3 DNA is TGCGCCAGCAGCCAAGCGGGGGGGGTAGATACGCAGTATTTT.

The CDR3 sequence is CASSQGDRVYEQYF. CDR3 DNA sequence: TGTGCCAGCAGCCAAGGTGACAGGGTCTACGAGCAGTACTTC. This chain connects TRBV4-2 to TRBJ2-7; 7 bases agree with TRBD1. Germline V CDR1 and CDR2: LGHNA, YNFKEQ. The CDR3 loop spans 14 amino acids. Trimming cost V 1 base and J 3 bases; bases outside gene matches: 3.

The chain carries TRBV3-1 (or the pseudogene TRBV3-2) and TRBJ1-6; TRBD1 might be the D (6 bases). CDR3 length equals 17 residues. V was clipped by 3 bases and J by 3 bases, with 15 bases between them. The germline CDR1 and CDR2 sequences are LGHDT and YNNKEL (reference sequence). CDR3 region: CASSHNYRAFYNSPLHF. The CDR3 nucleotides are TGTGCCAGCAGCCACAATTACAGGGCCTTCTATAATTCACCCCTCCACTTT.

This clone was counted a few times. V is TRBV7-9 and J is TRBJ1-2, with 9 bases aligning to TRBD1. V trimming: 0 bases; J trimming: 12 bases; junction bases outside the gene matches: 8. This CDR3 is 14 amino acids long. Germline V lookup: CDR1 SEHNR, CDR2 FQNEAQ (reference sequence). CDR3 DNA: TGTGCCAGCAGCTTAGCCAAAAGGGGACAGGGAAACACCTTC. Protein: CASSLAKRGQGNTF.

The CDR3 DNA follows: TGTGCCAGCAGTCCCCTCTTCCAGGGGAGCAATCAGCCCCAGCATTTT. As protein: CASSPLFQGSNQPQHF. The V gene is TRBV28, the J gene TRBJ1-5; possibly TRBD1 for D (6 bases). The V end was cut by 5 bases, the J end by 1 base, with 15 bases between. CDR1 MDHEN and CDR2 SYDVKM come from the germline V gene. The CDR3 covers 16 residues.

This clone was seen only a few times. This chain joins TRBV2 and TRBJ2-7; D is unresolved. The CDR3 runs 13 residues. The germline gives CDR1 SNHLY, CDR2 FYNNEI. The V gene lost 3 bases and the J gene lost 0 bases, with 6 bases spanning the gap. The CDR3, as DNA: TGTGCCAGCAGTGACTTCAGCTCCTACGAGCAGTACTTC. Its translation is CASSDFSSYEQYF.